What follows are 8 T cell receptor beta chains derived from one specimen sequenced in a study of shared clonotypes between healthy human individuals. Here immunoSEQ multiplex PCR was the method, and the copy in TCRdb shows in-frame clones only, minus some. The data hold 980,000 or so clones, with over 75% observed a single time. Sequences were obtained from memory CD4+ T cells sorted from blood. Subset indicated: CD45RA-negative fraction. The receptors originated from a man aged 18 to 29 in good health.

The V call is TRBV21-1, the J call TRBJ2-5; the tabulated D call, TRBD1, remains unverified against the DNA. TRBV21-1 is an annotated pseudogene. The CDR3 runs 17 residues. The CDR3: CASSTGPSDTPEETQYF. In nucleotides, the CDR3 is TGTGCCAGCAGCACGGGCCCCTCGGACACCCCTGAAGAGACCCAGTACTTC.

This sequence joins TRBV6-5 and TRBJ1-3, with 7 bases that match TRBD1. The CDR3 sequence is 14 residues long. The J segment lost 4 bases and the V segment lost 5 bases, leaving 5 bases of the junction unmatched. Germline V lookup: CDR1 MNHEY, CDR2 SVGAGI. The CDR3 DNA reads TGTGCCAGCAGTCCAACAGGGGTCGGAAACACCATATATTTT. Protein: CASSPTGVGNTIYF.

Worth noting for this clone: Other nucleotide sequences from this sample produce the same CDR3. V is TRBV7-9 and J is TRBJ2-2, with D hard to call. In germline, CDR1 is SEHNR, CDR2 FQNEAQ (reference sequence). V was shortened by 2 bases and J by 5 bases, with 3 bases between the two germline ends. This CDR3 is built from 12 residues. The CDR3 reads CASSLSTGELFF. The CDR3, as DNA: TGTGCCAGCAGCTTATCGACCGGGGAGCTGTTTTTT.

CDR3 nucleotide sequence: TGCGCCAGCAGCTTGACTAGCGGGAGGGATACGCAGTATTTT. Residues: CASSLTSGRDTQYF. The J gene is TRBJ2-3, the V gene TRBV5-1, with 12 bases fitting TRBD2. Unmatched junction bases numbered 0, after V lost 1 base and J lost 6 bases. The CDR3 consists of 14 residues. CDR1 and CDR2 from the germline V gene are SGHRS and YFSETQ.

The chain carries TRBV30 and TRBJ1-2, with D maybe TRBD1 (5 bases). This CDR3 region has 11 residues. Germline V gives CDR1 GTSNPN, CDR2 SVGIG (reference sequence). V shed 5 bases and J shed 8 bases, with 12 bases lying between them. The CDR3 DNA reads as TGTGCCTGGGGGACGGTGGGAGGCTACACCTTC. Protein product: CAWGTVGGYTF.

V usage is TRBV4-3 and J usage is TRBJ1-6; D possibly corresponds to TRBD1 (5 bases). Trimming pared 3 bases from V and 7 bases from J, leaving 16 bases between. Germline V gene lookup returns CDR1 LGHNA and CDR2 YSLEER. This CDR3 has 16 residues. CDR3 DNA sequence: TGCGCCAGCAGCCAGGTGCCGGGACTGGGGAATTCACCCCTCCACTTT. Translation gives CASSQVPGLGNSPLHF.

This clone was found once. The chain couples TRBV5-1 to TRBJ2-1, with 8 bases lining up with TRBD2. There are 15 residues in the CDR3. From germline, CDR1 is SGHRS and CDR2 YFSETQ. The junction had 3 bases not matched to a gene; V was cut back by 2 bases and J by 2 bases. Written as DNA, the CDR3 is TGCGCCAGCAGCTTTACTAGCGGAACCTACAATGAGCAGTTCTTC. This codes for CASSFTSGTYNEQFF.

This clone was seen more than once but under ten times. The chain joins TRBV19 to TRBJ1-6; the D is unclear. Germline V lookup: CDR1 LNHDA, CDR2 SQIVND (reference sequence). V was pared by 8 bases and J by 6 bases, with 17 bases between. This CDR3 has 15 amino acids. CDR3 DNA: TGTGCCAGTCACGATGACACCTCGGGTAATTCACCCCTCCACTTT. Encoded protein: CASHDDTSGNSPLHF.